This T cell receptor (beta chain) was obtained from a study of T cell repertoires in cytomegalovirus infection. For the study at large: HLA-B-restricted CMV epitopes that are well studied were used alongside recently identified HLA-C-restricted ones. Indications came from public TCR beta signatures; they pointed to CMV infection and to a matching HLA type.

The CDR3 spans 17 residues. The germline V gene has CDR1 LGHNT and CDR2 FRNRAP. The V and J ends lost 3 bases and 3 bases, in that order; junction bases with no gene match: 11. TCRdb used MiXCR to reprocess the reads, holding one entry per CDR3 protein. This sample has about 900,000 distinct CDR3 sequences, with approximately 31% found just once. Whole-study findings and limits: HLA-C-restricted CMV-specific TCR beta clonotypes prevailed in the ex vivo response. Cumulative public TCR beta family frequency identified carriers of CMV plus the relevant HLA.

This clonotype was found many times. The antigen remains undetermined. The sequenced sample was cultured CD8+ T cells from PBMCs, obtained from culture after CMV antigen stimulation. The chain uses TRBV12-5 and TRBJ2-3, with 8 bases lining up with TRBD1. The receptor was isolated from a human donor in good health (CMV status not recorded). Some clones in this sample may be carry-over from other donors' samples. DNA of the CDR3: TGTGCTAGTGGTTTCTCAACAGACAGGGGCGGTACAGATACGCAGTATTTT. Translated: CASGFSTDRGGTDTQYF. Combining the CDR3 with reference TRBV12-5 and TRBJ2-3 gives the whole variable domain DARVTQTPRHKVTEMGQEVTMRCQPILGHNTVFWYRQTMMQGLELLAYFRNRAPLDDSGMPKDRFSAEMPDATLATLKIQPSEPRDSAVYFCASGFSTDRGGTDTQYFGPGTRLTVL.